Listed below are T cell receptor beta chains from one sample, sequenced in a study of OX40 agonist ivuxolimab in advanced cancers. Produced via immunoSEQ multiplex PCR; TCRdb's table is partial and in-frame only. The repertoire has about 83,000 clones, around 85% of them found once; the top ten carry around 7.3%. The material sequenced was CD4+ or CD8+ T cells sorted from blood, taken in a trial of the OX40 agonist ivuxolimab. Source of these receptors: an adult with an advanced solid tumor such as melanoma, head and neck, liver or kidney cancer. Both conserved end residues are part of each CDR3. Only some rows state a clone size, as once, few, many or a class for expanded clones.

CDR3 protein: CSVDDRRLEQFF; clone size: .; V gene: TRBV29-1
CDR3 protein: CASRTGSLSYTF; clone size: .; V gene: TRBV27
CDR3 protein: CASSFFPGVGGTVDGYTF; clone size: .; V gene: TRBV5-5
CDR3 protein: CASSFGTGKNTEAFF; clone size: .; V gene: TRBV6-5
CDR3 protein: CASSERGGTDTQYF; clone size: .; V gene: TRBV25-1
CDR3 protein: CASSFEGSGTQYF; clone size: .; V gene: TRBV5-1
CDR3 protein: CATKGPDQPQHF; clone size: .; V gene: TRBV6-5
CDR3 protein: CASSPGLGGSEEKLFF; clone size: few; V gene: TRBV5-4
CDR3 protein: CASRKPGQAGEQYF; clone size: .; V gene: TRBV6-5
CDR3 protein: CAIREDRNYGYTF; clone size: .; V gene: TRBV7-9
CDR3 protein: CASSLAQGGYNEQFF; clone size: few; V gene: TRBV7-9
CDR3 protein: CASRSQGASGNTIYF; clone size: few; V gene: TRBV2
CDR3 protein: CASSSEGLRSGGANVLTF; clone size: .; V gene: TRBV19
CDR3 protein: CASKGWGDTGELFF; clone size: few; V gene: TRBV19
CDR3 protein: CASSWEGLREQYF; clone size: .; V gene: TRBV6-5
CDR3 protein: CASSLFRPSAGGTGELFF; clone size: medium-sized; V gene: TRBV7-2
CDR3 protein: CASSFGGSGSFRNEQFF; clone size: .; V gene: TRBV7-3
CDR3 protein: CASSQDPRDTYGYTF; clone size: .; V gene: TRBV4-2
CDR3 protein: CASSLEGGLGANVLTF; clone size: few; V gene: TRBV7-9
CDR3 protein: CASKSPGAYNEQFF; clone size: .; V gene: TRBV5-1